The 16 T cell receptor beta chains given below trace back to one sample, sequenced in a study of CD8 T cells in ankylosing spondylitis. Study-level results: A motif in TCR beta, a set of eight or nine highly homologous variants, appeared characteristic of ankylosing spondylitis blood.

TCRdb called the 5' RACE reads again in MiXCR, with one record for every CDR3 protein. The sample has 650,000 to 800,000 distinct CDR3 sequences, around 20% seen once. Antigens for these TCRs are unknown. Specimen: blood, either unsorted or a sorted T cell fraction (not recorded which). The receptors originated from a male donor with ankylosing spondylitis.

This clonotype was picked up a small number of times. The chain is built from TRBV6-5 and TRBJ2-1; 7 nucleotides match TRBD2. This CDR3 is 16 amino acids long. Germline CDR1 is MNHEY and CDR2 is SVGAGI. The V gene end was trimmed by 2 bases and the J gene end by 8 bases; junction bases not matched to a gene: 12. CDR3 residues: CASSYESSGRGDEQFF. For the CDR3, the DNA is TGTGCCAGCAGTTACGAGTCTAGCGGAAGGGGTGATGAGCAGTTCTTC.

As regards this clonotype: Relative to the germline gene, one junction end is altered; a read error may explain this. The rearrangement uses TRBV3-1 and TRBJ2-3, with 10 bases matching TRBD2. CDR3 length: 16 amino acids. Germline CDR1 reads LGHDT; CDR2 reads YNNKEL (reference sequence). CDR3 loop: CASSQGFLAGAATQYF. The CDR3 bases are TGTGCCAGCAGTCAAGGGTTCCTAGCGGGGGCGGCCACGCAGTATTTT.

This chain uses TRBV11-2 with TRBJ2-1; D not resolved. Trimming removed 4 bases from V and 9 bases from J, with 13 bases in between. Germline V gene lookup returns CDR1 SGHAT and CDR2 FQNNGV. CDR3 size: 13 residues. The CDR3, as DNA: TGTGCCAGCAGCTACATTAGAACCAGTGAGCAGTTCTTC. This encodes CASSYIRTSEQFF. The full variable domain, rest sourced from reference TRBV11-2 and TRBJ2-1, is EAGVAQSPRYKIIEKRQSVAFWCNPISGHATLYWYQQILGQGPKLLIQFQNNGVVDDSQLPKDRFSAERLKGVDSTLKIQPAKLEDSAVYLCASSYIRTSEQFFGPGTRLTVL.

The chain employs TRBV28 and TRBJ2-2; possible D gene TRBD2, 5 bases. This CDR3 comprises 20 residues. V was clipped by 5 bases and J by 7 bases, with 32 bases between them. The germline gives CDR1 MDHEN, CDR2 SYDVKM. The CDR3 region is CASSLPYPLISEGTGGELFF. CDR3 DNA: TGTGCCAGCAGTCTCCCCTACCCCCTGATAAGTGAGGGTACTGGCGGGGAGCTGTTTTTT. Drawing the rest from reference TRBV28 and TRBJ2-2, the complete variable domain is DVKVTQSSRYLVKRTGEKVFLECVQDMDHENMFWYRQDPGLGLRLIYFSYDVKMKEKGDIPEGYSVSREKKERFSLILESASTNQTSMYLCASSLPYPLISEGTGGELFFGEGSRLTVL.

The genes are TRBV29-1 and TRBJ2-1, with D perhaps TRBD2 (6 bases). The CDR3 has 16 residues. With 5 bases removed from V and 0 bases from J, the gap between germline ends came to 17 bases. Per the germline V gene, CDR1 is SQVTM and CDR2 is ANQGSEA. CDR3 loop: CSVRMEGLASYNEQFF. In DNA, the CDR3 is TGCAGCGTTCGGATGGAGGGTCTAGCCTCCTACAATGAGCAGTTCTTC.

This clonotype was picked up a small number of times. The chain couples TRBV5-1 to TRBJ2-1; TRBD1 aligns across 10 bases. CDR3 length: 16 amino acids. Trimming cost V 0 bases and J 5 bases; bases outside gene matches: 5. Germline values: CDR1 SGHRS, CDR2 YFSETQ. CDR3 sequence reads: CASSLAVGTGDNEQFF. In DNA form, the CDR3 reads TGCGCCAGCAGCTTGGCCGTAGGGACAGGGGACAATGAGCAGTTCTTC.

There are many counts of this clonotype. The chain couples TRBV12-3 or TRBV12-4 to TRBJ2-5; D tentatively fits TRBD1 or TRBD2 (5 bases each). V lost 2 bases to trimming and J lost 5 bases, with 9 bases between them. This CDR3 is built from 13 residues. Here the CDR3 reads CASSLRGVETQYF. The CDR3 DNA follows: TGTGCCAGCAGTTTAAGAGGGGTGGAGACCCAGTACTTC.

This clonotype was observed a few times. The rearrangement joins TRBV5-1 to TRBJ1-1, with D unclear. The CDR3 sequence is 13 residues long. V was clipped by 0 bases and J by 5 bases, with 8 bases between them. Germline CDR1 is SGHRS and CDR2 is YFSETQ. The CDR3 region has the DNA TGCGCCAGCAGCTTGGCAGTGAGGACTGAAGCTTTCTTT. The encoded protein is CASSLAVRTEAFF.

This clonotype was counted a few times. V usage is TRBV11-2 and J usage is TRBJ2-5; D is unresolved. The CDR3 runs to 14 residues. Trimming stripped 5 bases from V and 7 bases from J, with 17 bases between. The germline V gene encodes CDR1 SGHAT and CDR2 FQNNGV. CDR3 amino acids: CASSGQLGLRTQYF. The CDR3 region has the DNA TGTGCCAGCAGCGGTCAACTTGGGTTGAGGACCCAGTACTTC.

The CDR3: CASSYGPGGRGTDTQYF. In DNA, the CDR3 is TGTGCCAGCAGTTACGGCCCGGGGGGGAGAGGCACAGATACGCAGTATTTT. The gene calls are TRBV6-5 and TRBJ2-3; 8 nucleotides align to TRBD2. V shed 2 bases, J shed 1 base, and the junction held 8 bases outside the gene matches. CDR1 is MNHEY and CDR2 is SVGAGI in the germline V gene. This CDR3 spans 17 amino acids.

This clonotype has a handful of counts. The chain has TRBV12-3 or TRBV12-4 and TRBJ1-1; perhaps TRBD1 as D (5 bases). CDR3 length: 16 amino acids. V lost 6 bases and J lost 0, with 17 bases in between. CDR3 protein: CASSPGRARVNTEAFF. The DNA for the CDR3 is TGTGCCAGCAGCCCGGGACGGGCACGGGTGAACACTGAAGCTTTCTTT.

The J gene is TRBJ2-7, the V gene TRBV20-1, with D perhaps being TRBD1 or TRBD2 (7 bases each). Trimming stripped 4 bases from V and 7 bases from J, with 17 bases between. Germline V gene sequence: CDR1 DFQATT, CDR2 SNEGSKA (reference sequence). This CDR3 contains 13 residues. The CDR3 coding sequence is TGCAGTGCTAAGTGGGGGGGGACAGCAGAGCAGTACTTC. Amino acids: CSAKWGGTAEQYF.

V gene TRBV14 combines with J gene TRBJ2-5, with TRBD2 matching 14 bases. Germline CDR1 and CDR2: SGHDN and FVKESK. V lost 3 bases, J lost 5 bases, and 8 bases stayed unmatched. CDR3 length: 17 amino acids. The CDR3, as DNA: TGTGCCAGCAGCCACCAGACGGGACTAGCGGGAGCTGAGACCCAGTACTTC. Its protein is CASSHQTGLAGAETQYF.

The V and J genes are TRBV20-1 and TRBJ2-4; D is uncertain. V gave up 5 bases and J gave up 6 bases, with 20 bases separating them. Germline V gives CDR1 DFQATT, CDR2 SNEGSKA (reference sequence). The CDR3 has 15 residues. In nucleotides, the CDR3 is TGCAGTGCTCCCGACCTAGTTAGTTATGGAAACATTCAGTACTTC. It specifies CSAPDLVSYGNIQYF.

The chain has TRBV20-1 and TRBJ2-6; D may be TRBD1 (6 bases). This CDR3 has 14 residues. The germline V and J ends were trimmed by 5 bases and 2 bases, with 10 bases remaining between them. Germline-derived CDR1 and CDR2 are DFQATT and SNEGSKA (reference sequence). The CDR3 DNA reads as TGCAGTGCTGGAAGACAGGCTGGGGCCAACGTCCTGACTTTC. Encoded protein: CSAGRQAGANVLTF.

A few counts support this clonotype. V and J are TRBV20-1 and TRBJ2-3; D is unresolved. The length of the CDR3 is 16 residues. Per germline, CDR1 DFQATT and CDR2 SNEGSKA (reference sequence). V was trimmed by 1 base and J by 2 bases, leaving 16 bases between them. The CDR3 region has the DNA TGCAGTGCTAGAGGTGCCCCCGTCCCTTTCACAGATACGCAGTATTTT. Its protein product is CSARGAPVPFTDTQYF.